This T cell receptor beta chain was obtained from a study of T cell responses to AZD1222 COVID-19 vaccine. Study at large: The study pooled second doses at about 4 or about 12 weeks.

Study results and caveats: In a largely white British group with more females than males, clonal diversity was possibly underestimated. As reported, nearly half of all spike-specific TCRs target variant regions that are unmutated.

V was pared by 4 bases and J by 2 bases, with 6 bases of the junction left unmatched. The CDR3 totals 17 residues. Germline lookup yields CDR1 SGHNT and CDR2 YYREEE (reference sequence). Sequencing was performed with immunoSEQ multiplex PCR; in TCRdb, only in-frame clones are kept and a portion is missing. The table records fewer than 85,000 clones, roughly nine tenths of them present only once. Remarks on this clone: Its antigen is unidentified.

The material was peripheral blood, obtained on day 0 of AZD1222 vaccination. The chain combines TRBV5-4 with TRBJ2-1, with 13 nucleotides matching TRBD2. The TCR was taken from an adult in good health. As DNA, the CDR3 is TGTGCCAGCAGCCCGGGACTAGCGGGACCGACCTACAATGAGCAGTTCTTC. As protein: CASSPGLAGPTYNEQFF.